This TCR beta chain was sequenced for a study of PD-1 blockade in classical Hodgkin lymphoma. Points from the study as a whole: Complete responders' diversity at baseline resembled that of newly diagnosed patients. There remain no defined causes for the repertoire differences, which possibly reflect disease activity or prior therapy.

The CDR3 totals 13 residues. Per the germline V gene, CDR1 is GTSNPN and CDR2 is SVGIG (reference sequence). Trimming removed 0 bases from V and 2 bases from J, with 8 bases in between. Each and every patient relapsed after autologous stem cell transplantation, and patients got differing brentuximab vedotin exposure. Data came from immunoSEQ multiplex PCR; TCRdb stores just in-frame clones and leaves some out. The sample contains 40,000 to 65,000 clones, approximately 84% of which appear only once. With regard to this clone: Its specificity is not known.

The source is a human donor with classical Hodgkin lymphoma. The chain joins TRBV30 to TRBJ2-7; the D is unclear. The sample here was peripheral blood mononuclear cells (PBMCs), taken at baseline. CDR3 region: CAWSVGQTYEQYV. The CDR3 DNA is TGTGCCTGGAGTGTCGGGCAGACCTACGAGCAGTACGTC.